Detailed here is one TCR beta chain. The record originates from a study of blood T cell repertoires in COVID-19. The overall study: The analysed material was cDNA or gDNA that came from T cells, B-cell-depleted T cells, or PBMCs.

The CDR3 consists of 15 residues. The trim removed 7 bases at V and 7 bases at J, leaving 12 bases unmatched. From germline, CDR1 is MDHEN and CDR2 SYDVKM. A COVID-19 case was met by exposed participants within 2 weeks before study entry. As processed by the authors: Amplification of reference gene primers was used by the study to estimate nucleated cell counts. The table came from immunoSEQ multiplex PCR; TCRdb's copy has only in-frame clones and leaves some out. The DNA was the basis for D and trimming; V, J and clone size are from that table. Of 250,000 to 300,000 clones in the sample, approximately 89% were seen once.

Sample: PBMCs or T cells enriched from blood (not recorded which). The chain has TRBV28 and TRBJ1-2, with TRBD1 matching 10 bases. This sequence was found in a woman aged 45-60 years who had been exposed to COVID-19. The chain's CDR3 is CASNGQGVRVGGYTF. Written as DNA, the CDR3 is TGTGCCAGCAACGGACAGGGGGTCCGCGTAGGTGGCTACACCTTC.